These 14 T cell receptor beta chains originate from one sample sequenced in a study of response to subunit inactivated influenza vaccine. TCRdb re-called the RT-PCR reads with MiXCR, one entry per CDR3 protein. The sample includes around 750,000 distinct CDR3 sequences, around 20% of them seen just once. The sample consisted of PBMCs from blood, taken roughly 5 days after vaccination. The receptors were sampled from a man aged 45-65 years who received an inactivated influenza vaccine.

The chain carries TRBV6-5 and TRBJ2-5; perhaps TRBD2 as D (6 bases). The CDR3 is 15 residues long. Trimming pared 0 bases from V and 0 bases from J, leaving 8 bases between. Germline assignment: CDR1 MNHEY and CDR2 SVGAGI. The CDR3 is CASSYSREHQETQYF. For the CDR3, the DNA is TGTGCCAGCAGTTACTCGCGGGAACACCAAGAGACCCAGTACTTC.

This clonotype appeared a few times. The V call is TRBV7-9, the J call TRBJ2-3, with TRBD2 identical over 9 bases. After removal of 5 bases from V and 0 bases from J, the junction contained 6 bases not matched to a gene. Germline assignment: CDR1 SEHNR and CDR2 FQNEAQ (reference sequence). The CDR3 is 16 residues long. CDR3 DNA: TGTGCCAGCAGCCGACTAGCGGTATCTAGCACAGATACGCAGTATTTT. As protein: CASSRLAVSSTDTQYF.

The CDR3 coding sequence is TGTGCCACCAGTGAACATAGACAGGGAGGTGGCCATCAGCCCCAGCATTTT. The encoded protein is CATSEHRQGGGHQPQHF. The rearrangement links TRBV24-1 to TRBJ1-5; 7 positions agree with TRBD1. With V trimmed by 4 bases and J by 5 bases, 13 bases remained unmatched. There are 17 residues in the CDR3. The germline V gene has CDR1 KGHDR and CDR2 SFDVKD.

This clonotype has more than one count but fewer than ten. This chain connects TRBV7-2 to TRBJ2-2, with 11 bases fitting TRBD2. V shed 4 bases, J shed 5 bases, and the junction held 3 bases outside the gene matches. Germline-derived CDR1 and CDR2 are SGHTA and FQGNSA. This CDR3 spans 15 amino acids. For the CDR3, the DNA is TGTGCCAGCAGCTCTACTAGCGGGGGTACCGGGGAGCTGTTTTTT. Its translation is CASSSTSGGTGELFF.

CDR3 sequence (DNA): TGTGCCAGCAGTGAAGTCTTTATGCCCGGGGAGCTGTTTTTT. Residues: CASSEVFMPGELFF. The chain couples TRBV2 to TRBJ2-2; D remains ambiguous. The CDR3 length is 14 residues. The V and J ends lost 1 base and 6 bases respectively, with 9 bases between them. Germline values: CDR1 SNHLY, CDR2 FYNNEI.

This clonotype appeared a few times. The rearrangement links TRBV5-1 to TRBJ2-7; D is unclear. The V end lost 1 base, the J end lost 6 bases, and 8 bases lay between the germline ends. The CDR3 sequence is 12 residues long. Germline V gene sequence: CDR1 SGHRS, CDR2 YFSETQ. The CDR3 nucleotides are TGCGCCAGCAGCTTGCCCGAAGGCGAGCAGTACTTC. Amino acids: CASSLPEGEQYF.

This clonotype has just a few counts. The V gene is TRBV7-9, the J gene TRBJ2-3; tentative D call: TRBD2 (6 bases). This CDR3 is 15 amino acids long. The germline V gene encodes CDR1 SEHNR and CDR2 FQNEAQ (reference sequence). V lost 5 bases and J 7 bases, leaving 19 bases between the germline ends. Here the CDR3 DNA reads TGTGCCAGCAGCATCGACTCGGGACTTTTGAATACGCAGTATTTT. Protein: CASSIDSGLLNTQYF.

This clonotype appeared a few times. The rearrangement uses TRBV20-1 and TRBJ2-5, with D perhaps matching TRBD1 or TRBD2 (6 bases each). V gave up 3 bases and J gave up 4 bases, with 12 bases separating them. Germline assignment: CDR1 DFQATT and CDR2 SNEGSKA (reference sequence). This CDR3 contains 13 residues. In nucleotides, the CDR3 is TGCAGTGCTAGCGCCCGGGGGCGAGAGACCCAGTACTTC. Its translation: CSASARGRETQYF.

This clonotype was seen many times. The chain joins TRBV4-2 to TRBJ2-1, with 12 bases that match TRBD2. J lost 8 bases, V lost 1 base, and 9 bases had no gene match. The CDR3 length is 17 residues. Germline V gene lookup returns CDR1 LGHNA and CDR2 YNFKEQ. The CDR3 loop is CASSQAYSSGGADEQFF. The CDR3 DNA sequence: TGTGCCAGCAGCCAAGCTTATTCTAGCGGGGGGGCCGATGAGCAGTTCTTC.

This clonotype was detected ten times or more. This sequence joins TRBV29-1 and TRBJ1-1, with D unresolved. Germline lookup yields CDR1 SQVTM and CDR2 ANQGSEA. V gave up 6 bases and J gave up 3 bases, with 11 bases separating them. The CDR3 contains 12 residues. CDR3 sequence (DNA): TGCAGCGTCCGCCCGGGCCACACTGAAGCTTTCTTT. It yields the protein CSVRPGHTEAFF.

A few counts support this clonotype. The chain has TRBV5-6 and TRBJ2-2; no firm D call. This CDR3 region has 17 residues. In germline, CDR1 is SGHDT, CDR2 YYEEEE. Trimming stripped 1 base from V and 1 base from J, with 14 bases between. CDR3 DNA sequence: TGTGCCAGCAGCTTGTTTGGGTGGCAGGAGAACACCGGGGAGCTGTTTTTT. Translation: CASSLFGWQENTGELFF. The full variable domain, rest sourced from reference TRBV5-6 and TRBJ2-2, is DAGVTQSPTHLIKTRGQQVTLRCSPKSGHDTVSWYQQALGQGPQFIFQYYEEEERQRGNFPDRFSGHQFPNYSSELNVNALLLGDSALYLCASSLFGWQENTGELFFGEGSRLTVL.

This clonotype occurred a few times. V is TRBV4-3 and J is TRBJ2-1; TRBD1 matches at 8 bases. The CDR3 totals 14 residues. V was pared by 1 base and J by 7 bases, with 3 bases of the junction left unmatched. From germline, CDR1 is LGHNA and CDR2 YSLEER. The CDR3 protein is CASSQVTGGNEQFF. The CDR3 region has the DNA TGCGCCAGCAGCCAAGTTACAGGGGGGAATGAGCAGTTCTTC.

This clonotype was counted many times. The chain couples TRBV5-1 to TRBJ2-3, with a weak D call TRBD2 (6 bases). Trimming pared 4 bases from V and 14 bases from J, leaving 20 bases between. The CDR3 totals 13 residues. CDR1 SGHRS and CDR2 YFSETQ come from the germline V gene. In nucleotides, the CDR3 is TGCGCCAGCAGCACATCGACACTAGCAAGGCGGTATTTT. Protein: CASSTSTLARRYF.

The V and J genes are TRBV11-2 and TRBJ2-2; D is perhaps TRBD1 (6 bases). Germline lookup yields CDR1 SGHAT and CDR2 FQNNGV. V lost 1 base and J lost 1, with 10 bases in between. The CDR3 is made up of 16 amino acids. The CDR3 reads CASSLGQALNTGELFF. CDR3 nucleotides: TGTGCCAGCAGCTTAGGACAGGCTCTGAACACCGGGGAGCTGTTTTTT.